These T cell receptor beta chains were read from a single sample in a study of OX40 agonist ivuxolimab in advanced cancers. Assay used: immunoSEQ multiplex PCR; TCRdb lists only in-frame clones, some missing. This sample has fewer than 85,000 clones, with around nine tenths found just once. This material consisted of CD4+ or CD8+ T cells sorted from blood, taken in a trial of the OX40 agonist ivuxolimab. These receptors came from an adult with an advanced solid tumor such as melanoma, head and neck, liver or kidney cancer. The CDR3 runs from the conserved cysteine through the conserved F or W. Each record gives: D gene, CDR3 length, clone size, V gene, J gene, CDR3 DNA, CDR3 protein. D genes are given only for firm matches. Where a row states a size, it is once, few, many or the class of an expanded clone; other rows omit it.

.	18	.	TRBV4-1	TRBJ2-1	TGCGCCAGCAGCCAAGTTGGAGGGGCCTCGTTCTCCTACAATGAGCAGTTCTTC	CASSQVGGASFSYNEQFF
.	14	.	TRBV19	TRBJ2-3	TGTGCCAGTAGTGTGCCAGGGAGCACAGATACGCAGTATTTT	CASSVPGSTDTQYF
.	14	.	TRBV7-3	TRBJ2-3	TGTGCCAGCAGCTTAAATGAGGGCTCAGATACGCAGTATTTT	CASSLNEGSDTQYF
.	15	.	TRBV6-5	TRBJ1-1	TGTGCCAGCAGAATACGAGAAGATGCGAACACTGAAGCTTTCTTT	CASRIREDANTEAFF
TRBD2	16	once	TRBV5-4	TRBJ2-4	TGTGCCAGCAGCTTGGGACTAGCGGGACGAAAAAACATTCAGTACTTC	CASSLGLAGRKNIQYF
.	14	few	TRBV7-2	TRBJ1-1	TGTGCCAGCAGCCTCTTGGGGGCCGTCACTGAAGCTTTCTTT	CASSLLGAVTEAFF
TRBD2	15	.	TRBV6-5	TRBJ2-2	TGTGCCAGCAGCGCCGGGACTAGGGCCACCGGGGAGCTGTTTTTT	CASSAGTRATGELFF
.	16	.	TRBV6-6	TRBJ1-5	TGTGCCAGCAGTATACCCCTGGACAGCCTAAATCAGCCCCAGCATTTT	CASSIPLDSLNQPQHF
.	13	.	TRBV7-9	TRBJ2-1	TGTGCCAGCAGCTTAGAGGGCTCCCTCCCTGAGTTCTTC	CASSLEGSLPEFF
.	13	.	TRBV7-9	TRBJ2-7	TGTGCCAGCAGCCGCTCAGGGAACTACGAGCAGTACTTC	CASSRSGNYEQYF
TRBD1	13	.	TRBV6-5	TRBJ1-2	TGTGCCAGCAGCGAAGGGGGCCGGTCTGGCTACACCTTC	CASSEGGRSGYTF
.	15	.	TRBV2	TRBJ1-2	TGTGCCAGCAGTGAACCAAGGATAGACAACTATGGCTACACCTTC	CASSEPRIDNYGYTF
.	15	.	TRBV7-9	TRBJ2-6	TGTGCCAGCAGCCCCCCTGGCGGCGGGGCCAACGTCCTGACTTTC	CASSPPGGGANVLTF
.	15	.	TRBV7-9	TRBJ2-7	TGTGCCAGCAGCCTCAGTGGGGCTTTAGCCTACGAGCAGTACTTC	CASSLSGALAYEQYF
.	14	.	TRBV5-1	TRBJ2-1	TGCGCCAGCAGCTTGTTCTTAGGGGACAATGAGCAGTTCTTC	CASSLFLGDNEQFF
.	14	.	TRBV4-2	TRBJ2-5	TGTGCCAGCAGCCAAGTGGGGGGACGGGAGACCCAGTACTTC	CASSQVGGRETQYF
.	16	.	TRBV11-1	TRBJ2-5	TGTGCCAGCAGCTTAGCAATGGGAACATTACAAGAGACCCAGTACTTC	CASSLAMGTLQETQYF
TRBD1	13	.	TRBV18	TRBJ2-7	TGTGCCAGCTCACGAGGACAGGGCTACGAGCAGTACTTC	CASSRGQGYEQYF
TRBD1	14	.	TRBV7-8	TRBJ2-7	TGTGCCAGCACCGCCGGGACAGGAGGATACGAGCAGTACTTC	CASTAGTGGYEQYF
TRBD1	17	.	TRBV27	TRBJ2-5	TGTGCCAGCAGATATACAGGGGGTGCGCGCTTGCAAGAGACCCAGTACTTC	CASRYTGGARLQETQYF
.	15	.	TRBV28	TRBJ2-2	TGTGCCAGCAGTCTACAGGCAAATGTCATCGGGGAGCTGTTTTTT	CASSLQANVIGELFF
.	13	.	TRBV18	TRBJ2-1	TGTGCCAGCTCACCCGGGCCCACGAGTGAGCAGTTCTTC	CASSPGPTSEQFF
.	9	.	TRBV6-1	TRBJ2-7	TGTGCCAGTGGTTACGAGCAGTACTTC	CASGYEQYF
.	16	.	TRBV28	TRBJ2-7	TGTGCCAGCAGACCCCTCGACAGGTACTCCGCCTACGAGCAGTACTTC	CASRPLDRYSAYEQYF
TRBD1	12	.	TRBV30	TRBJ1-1	TGTGCCGGGGACAGGGCGGTGACTGAAGCTTTCTTT	CAGDRAVTEAFF
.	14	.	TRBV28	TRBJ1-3	TGTGCCAGCAGCCAGACGGACTCTGGAAACACCATATATTTT	CASSQTDSGNTIYF
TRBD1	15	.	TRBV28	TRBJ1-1	TGTGCCAGCAGCCGAGGGGGCGCGGGAAGTACTGAAGCTTTCTTT	CASSRGGAGSTEAFF
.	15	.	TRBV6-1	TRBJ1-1	TGTGCCAGCAGACAAGGTACTACAGGAAACACTGAAGCTTTCTTT	CASRQGTTGNTEAFF
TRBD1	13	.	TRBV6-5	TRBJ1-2	TGTGCCAGCAGACGGACAGGGAGGGATGGCTACACCTTC	CASRRTGRDGYTF
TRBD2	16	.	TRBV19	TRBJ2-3	TGTGCCAGTAGTATACGGCTAGCGGGAGCGTCAGATACGCAGTATTTT	CASSIRLAGASDTQYF
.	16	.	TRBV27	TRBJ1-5	TGTGCCAGCAGTTTAAAGCCGGGGATGAGCAATCAGCCCCAGCATTTT	CASSLKPGMSNQPQHF
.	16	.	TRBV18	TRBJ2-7	TGTGCCAGCTCACTCCTTCATGGGGACGGCTCCTACGAGCAGTACTTC	CASSLLHGDGSYEQYF
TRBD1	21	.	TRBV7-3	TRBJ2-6	TGTGCCAGCAGCCCTAAGAGTGTAGGGACAGGGTTGTCCTCTGGGGCCAACGTCCTGACTTTC	CASSPKSVGTGLSSGANVLTF